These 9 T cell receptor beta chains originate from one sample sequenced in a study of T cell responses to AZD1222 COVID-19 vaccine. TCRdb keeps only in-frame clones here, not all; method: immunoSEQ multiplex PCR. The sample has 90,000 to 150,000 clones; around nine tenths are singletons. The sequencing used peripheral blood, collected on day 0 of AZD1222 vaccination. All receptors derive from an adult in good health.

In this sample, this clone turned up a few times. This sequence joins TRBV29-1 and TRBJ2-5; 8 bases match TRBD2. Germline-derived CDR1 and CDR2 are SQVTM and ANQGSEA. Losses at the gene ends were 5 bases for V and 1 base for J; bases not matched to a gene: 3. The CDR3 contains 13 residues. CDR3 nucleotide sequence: TGCAGCGTTCTAGCGGGCCTCCAAGAGACCCAGTACTTC. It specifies CSVLAGLQETQYF.

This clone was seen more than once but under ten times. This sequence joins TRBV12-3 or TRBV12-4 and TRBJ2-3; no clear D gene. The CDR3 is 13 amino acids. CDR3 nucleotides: TGTGCAGACACAGAGTTCCGCACAGATACGCAGTATTTT. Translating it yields CADTEFRTDTQYF.

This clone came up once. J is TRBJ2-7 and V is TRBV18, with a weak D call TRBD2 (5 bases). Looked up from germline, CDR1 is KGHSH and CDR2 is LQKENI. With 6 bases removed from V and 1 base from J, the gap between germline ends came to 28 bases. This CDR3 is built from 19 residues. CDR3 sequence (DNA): TGTGCCAGCTCCGCGGCGGGCAGAGGGCCCGAGACGAATTCCTACGAGCAGTACTTC. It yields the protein CASSAAGRGPETNSYEQYF.

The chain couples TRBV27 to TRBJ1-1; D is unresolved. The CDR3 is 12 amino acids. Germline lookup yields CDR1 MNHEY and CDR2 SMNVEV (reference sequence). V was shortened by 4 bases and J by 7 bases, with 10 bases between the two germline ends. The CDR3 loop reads CASSSPRREAFF. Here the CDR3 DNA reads TGTGCCAGCAGTTCCCCCCGCCGTGAAGCTTTCTTT.

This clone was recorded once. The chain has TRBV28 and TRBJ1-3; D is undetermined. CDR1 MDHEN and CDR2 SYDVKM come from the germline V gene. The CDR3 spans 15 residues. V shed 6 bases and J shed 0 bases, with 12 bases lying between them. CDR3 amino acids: CASRLPGYSGNTIYF. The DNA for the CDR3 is TGTGCCAGCAGACTTCCAGGATACTCTGGAAACACCATATATTTT.

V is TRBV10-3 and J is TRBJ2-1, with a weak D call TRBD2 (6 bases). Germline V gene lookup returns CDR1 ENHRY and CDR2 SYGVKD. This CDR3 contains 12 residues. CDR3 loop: CAIGEVRNEQFF. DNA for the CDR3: TGTGCGATCGGGGAGGTGCGCAATGAGCAGTTCTTC.

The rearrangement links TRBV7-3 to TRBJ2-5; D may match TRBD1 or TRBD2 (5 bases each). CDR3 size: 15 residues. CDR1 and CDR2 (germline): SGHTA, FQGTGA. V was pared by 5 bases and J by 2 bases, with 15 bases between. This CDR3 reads CASSPHPGPQETQYF. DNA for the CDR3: TGTGCCAGCAGCCCGCACCCGGGGCCTCAAGAGACCCAGTACTTC.

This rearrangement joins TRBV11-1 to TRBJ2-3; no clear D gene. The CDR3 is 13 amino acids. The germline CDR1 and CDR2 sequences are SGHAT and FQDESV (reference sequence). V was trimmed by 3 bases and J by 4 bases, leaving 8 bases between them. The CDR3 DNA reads TGTGCCAGCAGCTTCCAGTATCCAGATACGCAGTATTTT. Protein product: CASSFQYPDTQYF.

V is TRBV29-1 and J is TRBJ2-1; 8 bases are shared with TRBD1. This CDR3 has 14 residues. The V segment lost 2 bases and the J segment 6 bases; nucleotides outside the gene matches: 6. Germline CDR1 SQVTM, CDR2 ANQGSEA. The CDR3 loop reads CSVELYRGSNEQFF. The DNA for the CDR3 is TGCAGCGTTGAATTATACAGGGGGAGCAATGAGCAGTTCTTC.